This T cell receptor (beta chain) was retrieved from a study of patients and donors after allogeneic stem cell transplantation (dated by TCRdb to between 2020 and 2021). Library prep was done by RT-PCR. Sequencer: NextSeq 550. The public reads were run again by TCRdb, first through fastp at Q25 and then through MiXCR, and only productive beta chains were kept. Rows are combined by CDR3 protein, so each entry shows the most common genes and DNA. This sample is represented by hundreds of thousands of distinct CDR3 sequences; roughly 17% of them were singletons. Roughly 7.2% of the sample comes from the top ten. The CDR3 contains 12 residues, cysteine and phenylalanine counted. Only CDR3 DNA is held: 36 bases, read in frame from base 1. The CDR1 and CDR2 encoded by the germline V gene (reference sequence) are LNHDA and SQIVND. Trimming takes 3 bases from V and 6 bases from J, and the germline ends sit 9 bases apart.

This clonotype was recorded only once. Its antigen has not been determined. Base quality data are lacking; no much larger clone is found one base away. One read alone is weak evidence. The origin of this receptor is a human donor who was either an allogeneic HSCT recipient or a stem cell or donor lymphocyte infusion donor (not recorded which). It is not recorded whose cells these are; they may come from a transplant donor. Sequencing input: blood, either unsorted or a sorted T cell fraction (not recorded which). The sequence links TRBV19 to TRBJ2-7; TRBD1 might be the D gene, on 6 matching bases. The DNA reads TGTGCCAGTAGTATGATGGGGGCCGAGCAGTACTTC. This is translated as CASSMMGAEQYF.